The present entry profiles one T cell receptor (beta chain) with its context. Its cognate antigen is unknown. This specimen comes from a study of T cell repertoires in cytomegalovirus infection. Germline V gene sequence: CDR1 LGHNT, CDR2 FRNRAP. V shed 3 bases, J shed 3 bases, and the junction held 4 bases outside the gene matches. The CDR3 totals 15 residues. One entry per CDR3 protein, called by TCRdb with MiXCR from the reads. The sample contains 800,000 to 950,000 distinct CDR3 sequences, roughly 33% of which appear only once. Material: cultured CD8+ T cells from PBMCs, obtained from culture after CMV antigen stimulation. The genes are TRBV12-5 and TRBJ1-4; 7 nucleotides agree with TRBD1. This sequence originates from a human donor in good health (CMV status not recorded). Some clones in this sample may be carry-over from other donors' samples. For the CDR3, the DNA is TGTGCTAGTGGTTTCCTACAGGGGTCTAATGAAAAACTGTTTTTT. Its translation is CASGFLQGSNEKLFF.